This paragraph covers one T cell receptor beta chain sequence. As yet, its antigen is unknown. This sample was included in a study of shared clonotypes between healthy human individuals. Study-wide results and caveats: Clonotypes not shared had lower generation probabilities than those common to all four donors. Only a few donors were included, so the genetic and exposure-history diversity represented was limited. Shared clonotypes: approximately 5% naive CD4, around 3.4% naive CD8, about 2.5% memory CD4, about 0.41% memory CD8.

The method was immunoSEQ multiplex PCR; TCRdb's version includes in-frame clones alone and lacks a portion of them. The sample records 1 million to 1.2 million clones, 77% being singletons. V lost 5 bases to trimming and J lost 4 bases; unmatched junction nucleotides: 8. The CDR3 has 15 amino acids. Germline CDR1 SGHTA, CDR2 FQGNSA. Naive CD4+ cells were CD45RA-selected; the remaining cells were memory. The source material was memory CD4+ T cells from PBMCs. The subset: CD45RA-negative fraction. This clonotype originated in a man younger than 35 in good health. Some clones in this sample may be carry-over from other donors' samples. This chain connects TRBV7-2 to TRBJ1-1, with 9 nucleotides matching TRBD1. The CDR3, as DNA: TGTGCCAGCAGCATAAGGACAGGGGTAAGCACTGAAGCTTTCTTT. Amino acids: CASSIRTGVSTEAFF.